This T cell receptor (beta chain) was profiled in a study of memory B cells and T cells in multiple sclerosis. Points from the study as a whole: Clone-set sizes differed between compartments, so shared clonotype counts needed normalization.

About this clone itself: Its antigen is currently unknown.

The CDR3 is 14 residues long. V lost 4 bases to trimming and J lost 1 base, with 10 bases between them. Germline V gene data show CDR1 as MDHEN and CDR2 as SYDVKM. Stimulus-free culture yielded autoproliferating CFSE-dim and non-proliferating CFSE-high T cells, each sequenced separately. Pooled replicate wells came from around 5x10^7 CFSE-labeled PBMCs cultured 7 days without stimulus. CFSE at roughly 0.5 uM labeled the PBMCs, which were then cultured unstimulated. Here immunoSEQ multiplex PCR was the method, and the copy in TCRdb shows in-frame clones only, minus some. The sample carries 25,000 to 35,000 clones, approximately 85% recorded once.

The sample was PBMCs from blood kept in culture. This TCR was recovered from a human donor with multiple sclerosis. The chain uses TRBV28 and TRBJ1-1; maybe TRBD1 (6 bases). The CDR3 is CASSSGHSNTEAFF. The CDR3 nucleotides are TGTGCCAGCAGTTCGGGACACTCGAACACTGAAGCTTTCTTT.